These 9 T cell receptor beta chains were sequenced from one sample in a study of blood T cell repertoires in COVID-19. Assay used: immunoSEQ multiplex PCR; TCRdb lists only in-frame clones, some missing. This table has some 220,000 clones, 83% appearing once. Sequenced material: peripheral blood. These receptors were collected from a human donor in a cohort sampled during active COVID-19.

The J gene is TRBJ1-1, the V gene TRBV7-9; possible D gene TRBD1, 6 bases. Germline V lookup: CDR1 SEHNR, CDR2 FQNEAQ (reference sequence). Trimming removed 5 bases from V and 2 bases from J, with 12 bases in between. This CDR3 has 14 amino acids. The chain's CDR3 is CASSPGHANTEAFF. CDR3 coding DNA: TGTGCCAGCAGCCCGGGACACGCCAACACTGAAGCTTTCTTT.

The CDR3: CASSRRGQGRDEQFF. CDR3 DNA sequence: TGCGCCAGCAGCAGGAGGGGACAGGGGAGGGATGAGCAGTTCTTC. The chain recombines TRBV5-1 with TRBJ2-1; the match to TRBD1 covers 10 bases. V lost 4 bases to trimming and J lost 8 bases; unmatched junction nucleotides: 9. The CDR3 runs to 15 residues. Per germline, CDR1 SGHRS and CDR2 YFSETQ.

Comments on this clone: This sequence may be a read error, since a much larger clone differs from it by one base. The J gene is TRBJ2-3, the V gene TRBV6-5; D uncertain. CDR3 length: 12 amino acids. Germline lookup yields CDR1 MNHEY and CDR2 SVGAGI. With 6 bases removed from V and 0 bases from J, the gap between germline ends came to 4 bases. CDR3 residues: CASRQSTDTQYF. The CDR3 DNA reads as TGTGCCAGCAGGCAGAGCACAGATACGCAGTATTTT.

V usage is TRBV5-1 and J usage is TRBJ1-1, with 8 bases identical to TRBD1. The germline gives CDR1 SGHRS, CDR2 YFSETQ. The trim removed 2 bases at V and 1 base at J, leaving 16 bases unmatched. The CDR3 consists of 19 residues. The CDR3 nucleotides are TGCGCCAGCAGCTTTCTTACCCGACAGGGGCGGTTTCAGAACACTGAAGCTTTCTTT. The encoded protein is CASSFLTRQGRFQNTEAFF.

The chain links TRBV27 to TRBJ1-2; a possible D gene is TRBD1 (6 bases). V was clipped by 3 bases and J by 6 bases, with 8 bases between them. Germline V CDR1 and CDR2: MNHEY, SMNVEV (reference sequence). This CDR3 is 12 amino acids long. CDR3 in DNA: TGTGCCAGCAGTTTTAAGGGGGATGGCTACACCTTC. Residues: CASSFKGDGYTF.

The chain joins TRBV11-1 to TRBJ2-1, with D perhaps TRBD2 (6 bases). The germline CDR1 and CDR2 sequences are SGHAT and FQDESV (reference sequence). The CDR3 is 15 residues long. V shed 5 bases and J shed 0 bases, with 11 bases lying between them. CDR3: CASSVGGSSYNEQFF. CDR3 coding DNA: TGTGCCAGCAGCGTCGGGGGAAGCTCCTACAATGAGCAGTTCTTC.

The chain combines TRBV27 with TRBJ1-2; 8 positions agree with TRBD1. The CDR3 has 14 residues. Per germline, CDR1 MNHEY and CDR2 SMNVEV (reference sequence). V gave up 4 bases and J gave up 7 bases; unmatched junction bases: 8. CDR3 nucleotide sequence: TGTGCCAGCAGTTCCGCGACAGGGGCCCTTGGCTACACCTTC. Translated, it gives CASSSATGALGYTF.

The chain carries TRBV6-5 and TRBJ2-7; D might be TRBD2 (5 bases). Germline CDR1 MNHEY, CDR2 SVGAGI. The V end was cut by 6 bases, the J end by 0 bases, with 12 bases between. The CDR3 is made up of 14 amino acids. This CDR3 reads CASRGSRDSYEQYF. DNA of the CDR3: TGTGCCAGCAGGGGTTCCCGGGACTCCTACGAGCAGTACTTC.

This chain joins TRBV7-2 and TRBJ1-1; D not resolved. The CDR3 consists of 14 residues. Germline CDR1 SGHTA, CDR2 FQGNSA. Trimming removed 5 bases from V and 7 bases from J, with 17 bases in between. In nucleotides, the CDR3 is TGTGCCAGCAGCCCCGCACTCACAGAGATTGAAGCTTTCTTT. Its protein is CASSPALTEIEAFF.